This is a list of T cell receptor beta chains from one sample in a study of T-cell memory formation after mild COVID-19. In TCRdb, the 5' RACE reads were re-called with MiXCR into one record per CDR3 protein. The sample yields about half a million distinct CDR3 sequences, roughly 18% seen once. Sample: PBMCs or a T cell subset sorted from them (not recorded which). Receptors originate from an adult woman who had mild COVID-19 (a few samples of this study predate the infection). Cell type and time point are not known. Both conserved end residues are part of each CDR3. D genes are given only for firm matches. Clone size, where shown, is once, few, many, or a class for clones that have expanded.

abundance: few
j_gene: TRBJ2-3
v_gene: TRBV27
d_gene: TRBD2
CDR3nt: TGTGCCAGCAGTTCGTTAGCGGGAATACTCACAGATACGCAGTATTTT
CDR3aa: CASSSLAGILTDTQYF

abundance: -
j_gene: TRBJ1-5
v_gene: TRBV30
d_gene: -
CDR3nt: TGTGCCTGGAGTGTACTACAGAATAGCAATCAGCCCCAGCATTTT
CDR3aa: CAWSVLQNSNQPQHF

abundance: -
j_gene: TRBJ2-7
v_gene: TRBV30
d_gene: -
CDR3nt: TGTGCCTGGAGTGCCCTCGGGGGACCCTACGAGCAGTACTTC
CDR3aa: CAWSALGGPYEQYF

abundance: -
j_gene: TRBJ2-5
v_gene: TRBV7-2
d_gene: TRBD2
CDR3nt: TGTGCGCCCGGGAGGGAGACCCAGTACTTC
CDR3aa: CAPGRETQYF

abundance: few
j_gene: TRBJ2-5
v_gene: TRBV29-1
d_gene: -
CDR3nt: TGCAGCGTTCATCGTCAAGAGACCCAGTACTTC
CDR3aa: CSVHRQETQYF

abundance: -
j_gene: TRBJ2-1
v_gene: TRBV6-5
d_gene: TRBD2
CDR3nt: TGTGCCAGCAGTTACGGTCTAGCGGGAGCTCACTACAATGAGCAGTTCTTC
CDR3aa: CASSYGLAGAHYNEQFF

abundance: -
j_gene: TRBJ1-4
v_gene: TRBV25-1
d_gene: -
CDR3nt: TGTGCCAGCCGGCTCCTTAATGAAAAACTGTTTTTT
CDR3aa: CASRLLNEKLFF

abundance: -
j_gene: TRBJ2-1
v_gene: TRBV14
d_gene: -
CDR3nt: TGTGCCAGCAGCCAAGTAACAGGCTACAATGAGCAGTTCTTC
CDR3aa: CASSQVTGYNEQFF

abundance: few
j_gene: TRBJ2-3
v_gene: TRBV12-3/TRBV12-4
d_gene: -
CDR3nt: TGTGCCAGCGGTTTCTCAGGGGGCACAGATACGCAGTATTTT
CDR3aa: CASGFSGGTDTQYF

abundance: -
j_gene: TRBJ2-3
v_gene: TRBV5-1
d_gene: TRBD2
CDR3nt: TGCGCCAGCAGCTCCGTTGGGCGGGGGAGCACAGATACGCAGTATTTT
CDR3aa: CASSSVGRGSTDTQYF

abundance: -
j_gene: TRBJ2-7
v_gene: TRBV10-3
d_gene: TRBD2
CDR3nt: TGTGCCATCAGTGAGTCGCTGGGGGGGTTTGGCGAGCAGTACTTC
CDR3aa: CAISESLGGFGEQYF

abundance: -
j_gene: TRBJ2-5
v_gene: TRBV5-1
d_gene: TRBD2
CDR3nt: TGCGCCAGCAGCCCCCCGGGAGGAATCCAAGAGACCCAGTACTTC
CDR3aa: CASSPPGGIQETQYF

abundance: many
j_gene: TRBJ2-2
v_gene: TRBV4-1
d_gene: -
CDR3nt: TGCGCCAGCAGCCAAATAAATCTCCGAAGCGCGAACACCGGGGAGCTGTTTTTT
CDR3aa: CASSQINLRSANTGELFF

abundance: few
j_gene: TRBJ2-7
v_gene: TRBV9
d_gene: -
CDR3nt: TGTGCCAGCAGCGTAGATGCAGGGGAGCAGTACTTC
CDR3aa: CASSVDAGEQYF

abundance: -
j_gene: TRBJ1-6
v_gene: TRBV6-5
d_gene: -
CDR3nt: TGTGCCAGCAGTCGGTTGAGGACCAATTCACCCCTCCACTTT
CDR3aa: CASSRLRTNSPLHF

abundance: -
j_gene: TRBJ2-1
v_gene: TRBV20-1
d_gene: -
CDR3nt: TGCAGTGCTAGCCACTCAGGGTCAGATCTATACAATGAGCAGTTCTTC
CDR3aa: CSASHSGSDLYNEQFF

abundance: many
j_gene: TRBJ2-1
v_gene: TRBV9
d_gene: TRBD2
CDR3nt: TGTGCCAGCAGCGTACTTAGCGGGTTCTACAATGAGCAGTTCTTC
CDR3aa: CASSVLSGFYNEQFF

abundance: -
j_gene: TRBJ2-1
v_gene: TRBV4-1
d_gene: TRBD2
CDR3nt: TGCGCCAGCAGCCAAGAGCTAGCGGGTTCCTACAATGAGCAGTTCTTC
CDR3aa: CASSQELAGSYNEQFF

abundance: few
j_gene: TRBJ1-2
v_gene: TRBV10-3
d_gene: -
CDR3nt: TGTGCCATCAGTGAGTCGAAGGTTAACTATGGCTACACCTTC
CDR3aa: CAISESKVNYGYTF

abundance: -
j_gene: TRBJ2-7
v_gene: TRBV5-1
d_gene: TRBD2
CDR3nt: TGCGCCAGCAGCTTGGTAACTAGCGGGAGTCCCGCAACCTACGAGCAGTACTTC
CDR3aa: CASSLVTSGSPATYEQYF

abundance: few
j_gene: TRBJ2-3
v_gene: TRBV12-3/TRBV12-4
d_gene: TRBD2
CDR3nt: TGTGCCAGCAGTCCGTCAGCGGGAGGATGGGATACGCAGTATTTT
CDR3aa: CASSPSAGGWDTQYF

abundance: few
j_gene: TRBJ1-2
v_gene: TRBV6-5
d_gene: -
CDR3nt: TGTGCCAGCCGACTCCGATCCGCCCCCTATGGCTACACCTTC
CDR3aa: CASRLRSAPYGYTF

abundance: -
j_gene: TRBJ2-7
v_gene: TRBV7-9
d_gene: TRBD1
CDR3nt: TGTGCCAGCACCCCGGGACAGAACTACGAGCAGTACTTC
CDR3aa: CASTPGQNYEQYF

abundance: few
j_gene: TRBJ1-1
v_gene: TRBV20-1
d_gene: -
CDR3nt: TGCAGTGCTAGAGAGGAAGGCACTGAAGCTTTCTTT
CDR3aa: CSAREEGTEAFF

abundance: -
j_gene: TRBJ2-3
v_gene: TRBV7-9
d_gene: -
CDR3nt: TGTGCCAGCAGCCGATCCTCGGGCGCAGATACGCAGTATTTT
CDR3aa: CASSRSSGADTQYF

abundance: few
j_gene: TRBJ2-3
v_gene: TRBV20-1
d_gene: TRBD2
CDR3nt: TGCAGTGCTAGAGATCCCACTAGCGGGAGTGATACGCAGTATTTT
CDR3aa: CSARDPTSGSDTQYF

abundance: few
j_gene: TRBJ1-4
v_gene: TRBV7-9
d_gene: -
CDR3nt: TGTGCCAGCAGCTTTTCAAATGAAAAACTGTTTTTT
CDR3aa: CASSFSNEKLFF

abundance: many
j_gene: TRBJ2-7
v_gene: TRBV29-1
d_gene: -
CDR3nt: TGCAGCGTTGGTGGGGACCGATACGAGCAGTACTTC
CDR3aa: CSVGGDRYEQYF

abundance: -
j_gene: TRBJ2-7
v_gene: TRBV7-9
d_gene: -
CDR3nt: TGTGCCAGCAGCTCGACAGGTTGGCCCTACGAGCAGTACTTC
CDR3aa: CASSSTGWPYEQYF

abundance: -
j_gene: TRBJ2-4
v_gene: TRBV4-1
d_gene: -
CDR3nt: TGCGCCAGCAGCCAAGTTTCCCTAGCCAAAAACATTCAGTACTTC
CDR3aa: CASSQVSLAKNIQYF

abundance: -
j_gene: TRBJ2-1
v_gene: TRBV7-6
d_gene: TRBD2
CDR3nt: TGTGCCAGCAGCTTAGAGGCTAGCGGGAGGGCGCGGGAGCAGTTCTTC
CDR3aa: CASSLEASGRAREQFF

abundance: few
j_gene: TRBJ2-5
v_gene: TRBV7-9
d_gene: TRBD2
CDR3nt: TGTGCCAGCAGCACGGGACTAGCGGGGGGGCAAGAGACCCAGTACTTC
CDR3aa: CASSTGLAGGQETQYF

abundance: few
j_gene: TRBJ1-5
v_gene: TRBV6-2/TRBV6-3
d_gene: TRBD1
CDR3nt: TGTGCCAGCAGTTACTCAAAGGGGGCGAAACAGCCCCAGCATTTT
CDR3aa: CASSYSKGAKQPQHF

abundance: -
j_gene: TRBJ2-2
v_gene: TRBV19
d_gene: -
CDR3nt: TGTGCCAGTAGTATAAACCCCACTGACACCGGGGAGCTGTTTTTT
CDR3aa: CASSINPTDTGELFF

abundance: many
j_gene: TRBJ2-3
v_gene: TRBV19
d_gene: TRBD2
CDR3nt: TGTGCCAGTAGTTTCCCTTTTCAGGGGAAGCTGACTAGCGAAACAGATACGCAGTATTTT
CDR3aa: CASSFPFQGKLTSETDTQYF

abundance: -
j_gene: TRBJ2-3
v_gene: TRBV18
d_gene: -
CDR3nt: TGTGCCAGCTCTCCACGGGGGCAGGTTGCAGATACGCAGTATTTT
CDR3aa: CASSPRGQVADTQYF

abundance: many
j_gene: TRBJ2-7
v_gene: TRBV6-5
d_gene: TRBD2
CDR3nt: TGTGCCAGCAGTCCCTACCGGGAGGGTCCCTACGAGCAGTACTTC
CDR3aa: CASSPYREGPYEQYF

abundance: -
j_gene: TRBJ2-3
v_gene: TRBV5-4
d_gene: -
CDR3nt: TGTGCCAGCAGCGCCCTGACAGGAGCTAGCACAGATACGCAGTATTTT
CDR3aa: CASSALTGASTDTQYF

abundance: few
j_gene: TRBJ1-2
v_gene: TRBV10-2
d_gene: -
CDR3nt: TGCGCCAGCAGAACCACAGGGACCAAAGGCTACACCTTC
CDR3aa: CASRTTGTKGYTF

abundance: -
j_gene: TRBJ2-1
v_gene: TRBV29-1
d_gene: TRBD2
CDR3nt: TGCAGCGGAGAAGGTCTAGCGGGGACCTACAATGAGCAGTTCTTC
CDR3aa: CSGEGLAGTYNEQFF

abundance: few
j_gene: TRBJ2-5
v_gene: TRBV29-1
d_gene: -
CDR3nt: TGCAGCGTTCGGTTAGGGGAGACCCAGTACTTC
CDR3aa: CSVRLGETQYF